One and the same sample provided the 11 T cell receptor beta chains below, sequenced in a study of cytomegalovirus exposure and HLA in healthy donors. Researchers ran the PCR with 60 Vbeta and 13 Jbeta primers. Measured with immunoSEQ multiplex PCR; TCRdb has only the in-frame clones, and not every one. The table records some 120,000 clones, approximately 81% of them present only once. Input material: PBMCs. Source of these receptors: a man aged 18 to 30 in good health and CMV-seronegative.

The chain recombines TRBV11-2 with TRBJ2-3; 8 bases agree with TRBD2. Trimming took 4 bases from V and 2 from J; bases not matched to a gene: 11. From germline, CDR1 is SGHAT and CDR2 FQNNGV. The CDR3 has 17 residues. CDR3 DNA: TGTGCCAGCAGCTCCCCGGGAGGTAGCGGGGTCACAGATACGCAGTATTTT. Protein product: CASSSPGGSGVTDTQYF.

This rearrangement joins TRBV11-2 to TRBJ2-3, with 15 bases aligning to TRBD2. The trim removed 3 bases at V and 4 bases at J, leaving 2 bases unmatched. CDR1 and CDR2 (germline): SGHAT, FQNNGV. There are 16 residues in the CDR3. The CDR3 spells CASSLGLAGGSDTQYF. CDR3 bases: TGTGCCAGCAGCTTGGGACTAGCGGGAGGCTCAGATACGCAGTATTTT.

The CDR3 nucleotides read TGTGCCAGCAGCTTACCCCCTTCCCAGGGGGCGCCTATGTTTTTT. Amino acids: CASSLPPSQGAPMFF. This chain joins TRBV11-2 and TRBJ1-4; the match to TRBD1 covers 8 bases. Germline CDR1 SGHAT, CDR2 FQNNGV. The V and J ends lost 2 bases and 15 bases, in that order; junction bases with no gene match: 14. The CDR3 is made up of 15 amino acids.

Turning to this clone: Other nucleotide sequences in the sample specify the same CDR3. This chain connects TRBV10-1 to TRBJ2-1; 11 bases agree with TRBD2. V shed 4 bases, J shed 7 bases, and the junction held 3 bases outside the gene matches. This CDR3 is built from 14 residues. Germline V gene sequence: CDR1 WNHNN, CDR2 SYGVQD (reference sequence). The CDR3, as DNA: TGCGCCAGCAGTGGAACTAGCGGGGGAAATGAGCAGTTCTTC. Its protein is CASSGTSGGNEQFF.

V usage is TRBV14 and J usage is TRBJ1-2; D might be TRBD1 (5 bases). V dropped 1 base and J dropped 7 bases, with 10 bases sitting between them. Germline values: CDR1 SGHDN, CDR2 FVKESK. The CDR3 is 13 residues long. The CDR3 nucleotides read TGTGCCAGCAGCCAAGGATCAGGGCTTGGCTACACCTTC. It yields the protein CASSQGSGLGYTF.

V and J are TRBV5-4 and TRBJ2-5; 8 bases align to TRBD2. The CDR3 has 14 amino acids. Losses at the gene ends were 3 bases for V and 11 bases for J; bases not matched to a gene: 12. Germline values: CDR1 SGHNT, CDR2 YYREEE (reference sequence). CDR3 amino acids: CASSSPSLADEQYF. The CDR3 bases are TGTGCCAGCAGCTCCCCCTCACTAGCGGATGAACAGTACTTC.

This chain joins TRBV21-1 and TRBJ2-1; the DNA was not used to check the table's D call, TRBD1. TRBV21-1 is a pseudogene locus. This CDR3 is built from 16 residues. The CDR3 here is CARNPPDREFYNEQFF. The CDR3 coding sequence is TGTGCCAGGAATCCGCCGGACAGGGAGTTCTACAATGAGCAGTTCTTC.

The rearrangement uses TRBV9 and TRBJ1-5; D remains unclear. The ends were cut back, 4 bases at V and 6 bases at J, with 17 bases in the middle. This CDR3 is built from 15 residues. Germline CDR1 and CDR2: SGDLS and YYNGEE. The DNA of the CDR3 is TGTGCCAGCAGCACTTGGGGAGGGATAGGTCAGCCCCAGCATTTT. Its translation: CASSTWGGIGQPQHF.

CDR3 residues: CASSLFSGTGTNSPLHF. In DNA, the CDR3 is TGCGCCAGCAGCTTGTTCTCCGGGACAGGGACTAATTCACCCCTCCACTTT. The chain couples TRBV5-1 to TRBJ1-6; 9 bases map to TRBD1. V shed 1 base, J shed 6 bases, and the junction held 8 bases outside the gene matches. The CDR3 contains 17 residues. CDR1 is SGHRS and CDR2 is YFSETQ in the germline V gene.

This clone was observed a few times. A junction end diverges from the germline sequence, so it may reflect a read error. This chain connects TRBV5-6 to TRBJ2-3; D might be TRBD2 (6 bases). Germline CDR1 SGHDT, CDR2 YYEEEE. The CDR3 contains 15 residues. In DNA, the CDR3 is TGTGCCAGCAGCTTGTTTCTAACTAGCAGAGATACGCAGTATTTT. Its protein is CASSLFLTSRDTQYF.

J is TRBJ1-5 and V is TRBV5-8; 7 bases are a match to TRBD1. This CDR3 contains 14 residues. From germline, CDR1 is SGHTS and CDR2 YDEGEE. The V and J ends lost 2 bases and 7 bases, in that order; junction bases with no gene match: 6. The CDR3 DNA reads TGTGCCAGCAGCTTATTACAGGGGAACCAGCCCCAGCATTTT. It is translated as CASSLLQGNQPQHF.